A single sample gave rise to the 23 T cell receptor beta chains below, sequenced in a study of siplizumab effects on memory and regulatory T cells. Method: immunoSEQ multiplex PCR; TCRdb's copy keeps in-frame clones and lacks some. The sample yields 70,000 to 90,000 clones, more than 80% seen once. The source material was CD4+ T cells sorted from blood. These receptor sequences come from a human donor in good health.

The CDR3 here is CSVVGQRSTDTQYF. The CDR3 bases are TGCAGCGTAGTGGGACAGAGAAGCACAGATACGCAGTATTTT. This chain uses TRBV29-1 with TRBJ2-3, with TRBD1 matching 7 bases. With 6 bases clipped from V and 0 bases from J, the junction kept 6 bases outside the gene matches. CDR1 and CDR2 (germline): SQVTM, ANQGSEA. This CDR3 is built from 14 residues.

This sequence joins TRBV9 and TRBJ1-4; 9 positions agree with TRBD1. The V gene's germline CDR1 is SGDLS and CDR2 YYNGEE. The CDR3 extends over 14 amino acids. J lost 6 bases, V lost 4 bases, and 4 bases had no gene match. The chain's CDR3 is CASSIRDRDEKLFF. DNA for the CDR3: TGTGCCAGCAGCATCCGGGACAGGGATGAAAAACTGTTTTTT.

The chain couples TRBV2 to TRBJ2-5; 11 bases map to TRBD2. Germline CDR1 is SNHLY and CDR2 is FYNNEI. The CDR3 has 18 residues. Unmatched junction bases numbered 8, after V lost 0 bases and J lost 2 bases. In DNA form, the CDR3 reads TGTGCCAGCAGTGAAGCTTCGACTAGCGGGATTTTTCAAGAGACCCAGTACTTC. Protein sequence: CASSEASTSGIFQETQYF.

This rearrangement joins TRBV6-1 to TRBJ1-2; 7 bases align to TRBD1. The junction had 10 bases not matched to a gene; V was cut back by 2 bases and J by 7 bases. The CDR3 spans 15 residues. Germline loops: CDR1 MNHNS, CDR2 SASEGT. CDR3 bases: TGTGCCAGCAGTGAACTCTGGTTAGGGGGCTCTGGCTACACCTTC. Its translation: CASSELWLGGSGYTF.

V is TRBV2 and J is TRBJ2-2; tentatively, D is TRBD1 (6 bases). The CDR3 is 13 residues long. Trimming took off 6 bases at V and 9 bases at J, with 14 bases between the two ends. Germline V gene sequence: CDR1 SNHLY, CDR2 FYNNEI. The CDR3 region is CASRTGQLRELFF. The CDR3, as DNA: TGTGCCAGCAGAACTGGACAGTTGCGGGAGCTGTTTTTT.

There are a few counts of this clone. Other DNA variants within this sample encode the same CDR3. The gene calls are TRBV5-1 and TRBJ1-1; D not certain. Trimming took 0 bases from V and 1 from J, leaving 10 bases between them. The CDR3 has 15 residues. CDR1 and CDR2 (germline): SGHRS, YFSETQ. Written as DNA, the CDR3 is TGCGCCAGCAGCTTGGATGGGGTAACGAACACTGAAGCTTTCTTT. It specifies CASSLDGVTNTEAFF. The full variable domain, rest sourced from reference TRBV5-1 and TRBJ1-1, is KAGVTQTPRYLIKTRGQQVTLSCSPISGHRSVSWYQQTPGQGLQFLFEYFSETQRNKGNFPGRFSGRQFSNSRSEMNVSTLELGDSALYLCASSLDGVTNTEAFFGQGTRLTVV.

This chain connects TRBV12-5 to TRBJ1-2; no reliable D call. V was clipped by 2 bases and J by 4 bases, with 8 bases between them. From germline, CDR1 is LGHNT and CDR2 FRNRAP. The CDR3 covers 13 residues. The CDR3 DNA is TGTGCTAGTGGTTTGCAGGCAGTCTATGGCTACACCTTC. It translates to CASGLQAVYGYTF. The full variable domain, in which reference TRBV12-5 and TRBJ1-2 provide the parts outside the CDR3, is DARVTQTPRHKVTEMGQEVTMRCQPILGHNTVFWYRQTMMQGLELLAYFRNRAPLDDSGMPKDRFSAEMPDATLATLKIQPSEPRDSAVYFCASGLQAVYGYTFGSGTRLTVV.

The V call is TRBV5-6, the J call TRBJ1-3; D is unclear. The CDR3 is 14 residues long. From germline, CDR1 is SGHDT and CDR2 YYEEEE. Trimming left V 1 base short and J 0 bases short, with 5 bases between. This chain's CDR3 is CASSLWSSGNTIYF. Written as DNA, the CDR3 is TGTGCCAGCAGCTTGTGGTCCTCTGGAAACACCATATATTTT.

J is TRBJ1-5 and V is TRBV9; possible D gene TRBD1, 6 bases. Germline CDR1 is SGDLS and CDR2 is YYNGEE. The CDR3 runs 15 residues. Trimming left V 2 bases short and J 0 bases short, with 9 bases between. The CDR3: CASSVGGHSNQPQHF. As DNA, the CDR3 is TGTGCCAGCAGCGTCGGGGGCCATAGCAATCAGCCCCAGCATTTT.

For this clone: Within the sample, other DNA sequences also encode this same CDR3. The genes are TRBV9 and TRBJ2-3; D is perhaps TRBD2 (5 bases). V lost 0 bases and J 2 bases, leaving 10 bases between the germline ends. CDR1 and CDR2 (germline): SGDLS, YYNGEE. The CDR3 loop spans 15 amino acids. DNA of the CDR3: TGTGCCAGCAGCGTAGCCGGAGGATCCACAGATACGCAGTATTTT. It specifies CASSVAGGSTDTQYF. The full variable domain, rest sourced from reference TRBV9 and TRBJ2-3, is DSGVTQTPKHLITATGQRVTLRCSPRSGDLSVYWYQQSLDQGLQFLIQYYNGEERAKGNILERFSAQQFPDLHSELNLSSLELGDSALYFCASSVAGGSTDTQYFGPGTRLTVL.

J is TRBJ2-3 and V is TRBV6-1, with D tentatively TRBD1 (6 bases). V lost 7 bases to trimming and J lost 6 bases, with 14 bases between them. The germline V gene has CDR1 MNHNS and CDR2 SASEGT. CDR3 length: 13 residues. The CDR3 region has the DNA TGTGCCAGCATTTACAGGGCTAGCGATACGCAGTATTTT. This sequence encodes CASIYRASDTQYF.

The table lists this clone with a count of one. The chain has TRBV27 and TRBJ1-2; possibly TRBD1 for D (5 bases). V lost 1 base and J lost 8, with 20 bases in between. The CDR3 contains 16 residues. Germline values: CDR1 MNHEY, CDR2 SMNVEV (reference sequence). The CDR3 DNA is TGTGCCAGCAGTTTATTTCCCCGGGGGACGGGTGGAGGCTACACCTTC. Residues: CASSLFPRGTGGGYTF.

This clone was observed a single time. J is TRBJ2-2 and V is TRBV7-9; 9 positions agree with TRBD1. This CDR3 region has 14 residues. Per germline, CDR1 SEHNR and CDR2 FQNEAQ (reference sequence). The ends lost 6 bases at V and 5 bases at J; junction bases unmatched: 4. Here the CDR3 DNA reads TGTGCCAGCAGTTGGGGACAGGGAACCGGGGAGCTGTTTTTT. Protein product: CASSWGQGTGELFF.

V gene TRBV4-1 combines with J gene TRBJ2-7, with 8 bases matching TRBD2. The trim removed 4 bases at V and 3 bases at J, leaving 8 bases unmatched. CDR1 and CDR2 (germline): MGHRA, YSYEKL. CDR3 length equals 15 residues. The CDR3 DNA follows: TGCGCCAGCAGCCGAGGGACCGGGACTAGCTACGAGCAGTACTTC. As protein: CASSRGTGTSYEQYF.

This sequence joins TRBV30 and TRBJ2-7; a weak D match, TRBD2 (5 bases). The germline V gene has CDR1 GTSNPN and CDR2 SVGIG (reference sequence). The CDR3 contains 12 residues. V dropped 5 bases and J dropped 1 base, with 9 bases sitting between them. CDR3 sequence (DNA): TGTGCCTGGGACTCGGGGTCCTACGAGCAGTACTTC. Translation: CAWDSGSYEQYF.

This sequence joins TRBV6-1 and TRBJ1-1; D might be TRBD1 (5 bases). Deletions cut 4 bases from V and 1 base from J, with 10 bases between. CDR3 size: 14 residues. Germline lookup yields CDR1 MNHNS and CDR2 SASEGT. The DNA for the CDR3 is TGTGCCAGCAGTGCGACAGACTGGAACACTGAAGCTTTCTTT. It specifies CASSATDWNTEAFF.

This clone has a single count. The CDR3 is CASSKAGQSYEQYF. As DNA, the CDR3 is TGTGCCAGCAGCAAAGCGGGACAGTCCTACGAGCAGTACTTC. The rearrangement joins TRBV21-1 to TRBJ2-7; the listed D gene, TRBD1, was not tested against the DNA. TRBV21-1 is marked as a pseudogene. The CDR3 spans 14 residues.

The rearrangement links TRBV10-3 to TRBJ2-4, with 7 bases that match TRBD2. The CDR3 contains 16 residues. CDR1 and CDR2 (germline): ENHRY, SYGVKD. The V gene end was trimmed by 0 bases and the J gene end by 0 bases; junction bases not matched to a gene: 2. The CDR3 reads CAISESVAGAKNIQYF. CDR3 DNA sequence: TGTGCCATCAGTGAGTCGGTAGCGGGAGCCAAAAACATTCAGTACTTC.

This chain links TRBV15 with TRBJ1-4, with a tentative D call TRBD1 (6 bases). The V end was cut by 1 base, the J end by 6 bases, with 9 bases between. The CDR3 covers 14 residues. Germline V gene sequence: CDR1 LNHNV, CDR2 YYDKDF (reference sequence). The CDR3 reads CATSRGAGDEKLFF. CDR3 in DNA: TGTGCCACCAGCAGAGGGGCAGGGGATGAAAAACTGTTTTTT.

This sequence joins TRBV10-3 and TRBJ1-3; tentative D call: TRBD1 (6 bases). V lost 6 bases and J lost 0, with 9 bases in between. The CDR3 covers 14 residues. Germline loops: CDR1 ENHRY, CDR2 SYGVKD. Here the CDR3 reads CAIRGTNSGNTIYF. As DNA, the CDR3 is TGTGCCATCAGGGGGACAAACTCTGGAAACACCATATATTTT.

The rearrangement joins TRBV19 to TRBJ1-1; 8 bases map to TRBD1. This CDR3 has 15 residues. Germline V gives CDR1 LNHDA, CDR2 SQIVND (reference sequence). V was clipped by 5 bases and J by 4 bases; unmatched bases: 9. Here the CDR3 reads CASSVSPGQATEAFF. For the CDR3, the DNA is TGTGCCAGTAGTGTATCTCCGGGACAGGCCACTGAAGCTTTCTTT.

The CDR3 DNA reads TGTGCCAGCAGCGCAAAAGCCGGGACAGGCTTCCGAGGCACGCAGTATTTT. Translation gives CASSAKAGTGFRGTQYF. J is TRBJ2-3 and V is TRBV7-6; 8 bases line up with TRBD1. Germline V gene lookup returns CDR1 SGHVS and CDR2 FNYEAQ. V gave up 5 bases and J gave up 9 bases; unmatched junction bases: 19. The CDR3 extends over 17 amino acids. Complete variable domain (other parts from reference TRBV7-6 and TRBJ2-3): GAGVSQSPRYKVTKRGQDVALRCDPISGHVSLYWYRQALGQGPEFLTYFNYEAQQDKSGLPNDRFSAERPEGSISTLTIQRTEQRDSAMYRCASSAKAGTGFRGTQYFGPGTRLTVL.

The V gene is TRBV11-2, the J gene TRBJ2-4, with D perhaps given as TRBD1 or TRBD2 (5 bases each). The CDR3 is made up of 16 amino acids. CDR1 is SGHAT, CDR2 FQNNGV, per germline. V gave up 1 base and J gave up 3 bases, with 13 bases separating them. CDR3 nucleotide sequence: TGTGCCAGCAGCTTAGTCCTGGGGGTGGGCAAAAACATTCAGTACTTC. Translating it yields CASSLVLGVGKNIQYF.